Listed below are T cell receptor beta chains from one sample, sequenced in a study of yellow fever vaccine responses in identical twins. TCRdb re-derived calls from the RT-PCR reads in MiXCR, one entry per CDR3 protein. The repertoire has 20,000 to 25,000 distinct CDR3 sequences, about three quarters of them found once; the top ten carry around 4.8%. The sample was T cells from blood (PBMCs), unsorted or a sorted subset (not recorded which), taken before or after yellow fever vaccination (not recorded which). These receptors were taken from a woman between 18 and 29 years old who received the yellow fever vaccine. Each CDR3 is given with its conserved first and last residue. The order of the fields is J gene, clone size, V gene, D gene, CDR3 protein, CDR3 DNA. A D gene is named only where the DNA matches it firmly. Clone size, where shown, is once, few, many, or a class for clones that have expanded.

J: TRBJ2-1
size: once
V: TRBV7-9
D: .
CDR3: CASSKQSPEQFF
DNA: TGTGCCAGCAGCAAGCAGTCCCCTGAGCAGTTCTTC

J: TRBJ2-2
size: .
V: TRBV3-1
D: .
CDR3: CASSGGLLAGELFF
DNA: TGTGCCAGCAGCGGAGGCCTTCTAGCCGGGGAGCTGTTTTTT

J: TRBJ2-3
size: .
V: TRBV18
D: TRBD2
CDR3: CASSPPASSGAQYF
DNA: TGTGCCAGCTCACCACCGGCCTCCAGCGGGGCGCAGTATTTT

J: TRBJ2-7
size: .
V: TRBV4-2
D: .
CDR3: CASSQDLEGASEQYF
DNA: TGTGCCAGCAGCCAAGATCTAGAGGGAGCCTCCGAGCAGTACTTC

J: TRBJ2-6
size: .
V: TRBV13
D: .
CDR3: CASTWDGHSGANVLTF
DNA: TGTGCCAGCACCTGGGACGGGCACTCTGGGGCCAACGTCCTGACTTTC

J: TRBJ1-6
size: .
V: TRBV29-1
D: .
CDR3: CSVEDEAFREATYNSPLHF
DNA: TGCAGCGTTGAAGATGAGGCTTTCCGGGAGGCGACCTATAATTCACCCCTCCACTTT

J: TRBJ1-3
size: .
V: TRBV11-2
D: .
CDR3: CASSSLGSGNTIYF
DNA: TGTGCCAGCAGCTCCCTCGGCTCTGGAAACACCATATATTTT

J: TRBJ2-3
size: few
V: TRBV6-2/TRBV6-3
D: .
CDR3: CASSYSRLDTQYF
DNA: TGTGCCAGCAGTTACTCACGTTTAGATACGCAGTATTTT

J: TRBJ2-1
size: .
V: TRBV10-3
D: TRBD1
CDR3: CAISVDRGNEQFF
DNA: TGTGCCATCAGTGTAGACAGGGGCAATGAGCAGTTCTTC

J: TRBJ1-2
size: .
V: TRBV29-1
D: TRBD1
CDR3: CSVALGQGYGYTF
DNA: TGCAGCGTCGCGCTGGGACAGGGCTATGGCTACACCTTC

J: TRBJ2-2
size: .
V: TRBV29-1
D: .
CDR3: CSVEVRTNTGELFF
DNA: TGCAGCGTTGAAGTGAGGACGAACACCGGGGAGCTGTTTTTT

J: TRBJ1-3
size: once
V: TRBV10-3
D: TRBD1
CDR3: CAIGGTDSGNTIYF
DNA: TGTGCCATCGGGGGGACAGACTCTGGAAACACCATATATTTT

J: TRBJ2-7
size: .
V: TRBV13
D: TRBD2
CDR3: CADRGEDTYEQYF
DNA: TGTGCCGACCGGGGGGAGGACACCTACGAGCAGTACTTC

J: TRBJ2-3
size: .
V: TRBV11-3
D: .
CDR3: CASSLQSIGTDTQYF
DNA: TGTGCCAGCAGCTTACAGTCTATCGGCACAGATACGCAGTATTTT

J: TRBJ2-7
size: .
V: TRBV6-1
D: .
CDR3: CASSEVGTYEQYF
DNA: TGTGCCAGCAGTGAGGTAGGGACCTACGAGCAGTACTTC

J: TRBJ2-3
size: .
V: TRBV15
D: .
CDR3: CATSRQQGSGTDTQYF
DNA: TGTGCCACCAGCAGACAACAGGGATCGGGAACAGATACGCAGTATTTT

J: TRBJ2-7
size: .
V: TRBV18
D: .
CDR3: CASSQDSSYEQYF
DNA: TGTGCCAGCTCACAAGACAGCTCCTACGAGCAGTACTTC

J: TRBJ2-7
size: .
V: TRBV2
D: TRBD2
CDR3: CASSEAAGLAVYEQYF
DNA: TGTGCCAGCAGTGAAGCCGCCGGACTAGCGGTCTACGAGCAGTACTTC

J: TRBJ1-1
size: .
V: TRBV29-1
D: .
CDR3: CSGRTVNTEAFF
DNA: TGCAGCGGGCGGACAGTGAACACTGAAGCTTTCTTT

J: TRBJ2-7
size: .
V: TRBV18
D: .
CDR3: CASSPKGAYEQYF
DNA: TGTGCCAGCTCCCCGAAGGGCGCGTACGAGCAGTACTTC

J: TRBJ2-3
size: .
V: TRBV28
D: .
CDR3: CASSLFSDTQYF
DNA: TGTGCCAGCAGTTTATTTTCAGATACGCAGTATTTT

J: TRBJ1-1
size: .
V: TRBV18
D: .
CDR3: CASSPGERSTEAFF
DNA: TGTGCCAGCTCACCAGGGGAGAGGAGCACTGAAGCTTTCTTT

J: TRBJ2-5
size: .
V: TRBV18
D: .
CDR3: CASSPPIGWETQYF
DNA: TGTGCCAGCTCACCACCGATAGGTTGGGAGACCCAGTACTTC

J: TRBJ1-2
size: once
V: TRBV4-1
D: .
CDR3: CASRQDRGVPNGYTF
DNA: TGCGCCAGCAGACAAGATAGGGGGGTTCCGAATGGCTACACCTTC

J: TRBJ2-1
size: .
V: TRBV7-6
D: TRBD2
CDR3: CASSSPGLAGVYNEQFF
DNA: TGTGCCAGCAGCTCCCCCGGACTAGCGGGGGTCTACAATGAGCAGTTCTTC

J: TRBJ1-5
size: .
V: TRBV10-3
D: .
CDR3: CAHRGDVNQPQHF
DNA: TGTGCGCATAGGGGAGATGTCAATCAGCCCCAGCATTTT

J: TRBJ2-3
size: once
V: TRBV5-1
D: .
CDR3: CASSLVRGGSTDTQYF
DNA: TGCGCCAGCAGCTTGGTTCGCGGGGGCAGCACAGATACGCAGTATTTT

J: TRBJ2-7
size: few
V: TRBV11-2
D: .
CDR3: CASSLEVRWSALSYEQYF
DNA: TGTGCCAGCAGCTTAGAGGTTAGGTGGTCAGCCCTCTCCTACGAGCAGTACTTC

J: TRBJ2-3
size: .
V: TRBV28
D: TRBD2
CDR3: CASSFLAGVHTDTQYF
DNA: TGTGCCAGCAGTTTTCTAGCGGGGGTACACACAGATACGCAGTATTTT

J: TRBJ1-5
size: .
V: TRBV7-2
D: .
CDR3: CASSLASNQPQHF
DNA: TGTGCCAGCAGCTTAGCCAGCAATCAGCCCCAGCATTTT

J: TRBJ1-6
size: .
V: TRBV29-1
D: .
CDR3: CSVEQEVSYNSPLHF
DNA: TGCAGCGTTGAACAGGAGGTTTCCTATAATTCACCCCTCCACTTT

J: TRBJ2-7
size: .
V: TRBV2
D: TRBD2
CDR3: CASSSSGRASFYEQYF
DNA: TGTGCCAGCAGTTCCAGCGGGAGGGCCTCTTTCTACGAGCAGTACTTC

J: TRBJ1-2
size: .
V: TRBV2
D: .
CDR3: CASSVRATNYGYTF
DNA: TGTGCCAGCAGTGTTAGGGCCACCAACTATGGCTACACCTTC

J: TRBJ2-1
size: .
V: TRBV29-1
D: TRBD1
CDR3: CRDIAWDRADEQFF
DNA: TGCAGAGATATAGCCTGGGACAGGGCGGATGAGCAGTTCTTC

J: TRBJ2-2
size: .
V: TRBV5-1
D: TRBD1
CDR3: CASSSSRTGVTGELFF
DNA: TGCGCCAGCAGCTCCAGCCGGACAGGGGTCACCGGGGAGCTGTTTTTT

J: TRBJ1-5
size: .
V: TRBV7-9
D: .
CDR3: CASSFGGLNQPQHF
DNA: TGTGCCAGCAGCTTCGGGGGGCTGAATCAGCCCCAGCATTTT

J: TRBJ2-4
size: once
V: TRBV11-3
D: TRBD1
CDR3: CASSPGDRVENIQYF
DNA: TGTGCCAGCAGCCCGGGGGACAGGGTGGAAAACATTCAGTACTTC

J: TRBJ1-1
size: .
V: TRBV7-8
D: .
CDR3: CASSATGMNTEAFF
DNA: TGTGCCAGCAGCGCCACAGGGATGAACACTGAAGCTTTCTTT

J: TRBJ2-2
size: .
V: TRBV28
D: .
CDR3: CASHRDPNTGELFF
DNA: TGTGCCAGCCACAGGGACCCGAACACCGGGGAGCTGTTTTTT

J: TRBJ2-5
size: .
V: TRBV11-2
D: .
CDR3: CASSLGSKETQYF
DNA: TGTGCCAGCAGCTTAGGTTCGAAAGAGACCCAGTACTTC

J: TRBJ2-7
size: few
V: TRBV4-1
D: .
CDR3: CASSQDTSSKADEQYF
DNA: TGCGCCAGCAGCCAAGATACGTCTAGCAAAGCGGACGAGCAGTACTTC